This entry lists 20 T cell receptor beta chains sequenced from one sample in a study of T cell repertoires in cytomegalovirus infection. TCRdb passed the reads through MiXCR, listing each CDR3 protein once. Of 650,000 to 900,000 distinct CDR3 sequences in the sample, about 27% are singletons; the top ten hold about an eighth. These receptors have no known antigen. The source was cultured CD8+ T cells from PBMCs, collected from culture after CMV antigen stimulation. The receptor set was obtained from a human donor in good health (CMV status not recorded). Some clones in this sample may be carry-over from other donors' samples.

The CDR3 nucleotides read TGTGCCAGCACCTACGCCTTCACGACGGAAGCTTTCTTT. The encoded protein is CASTYAFTTEAFF. The rearrangement uses TRBV6-6 and TRBJ1-1; D gene uncertain. Germline CDR1 is MNHNY and CDR2 is SVGAGI (reference sequence). The CDR3 is 13 residues long. Trimming cost V 7 bases and J 8 bases, with 17 bases left between them.

CDR3 sequence: CASSFRRRGGTDTQYF. The CDR3 nucleotides are TGTGCCAGCAGCTTTCGACGACGCGGAGGCACAGATACGCAGTATTTT. J is TRBJ2-3 and V is TRBV11-2; no reliable D call. The length of the CDR3 is 16 residues. The germline CDR1 and CDR2 sequences are SGHAT and FQNNGV. V gave up 3 bases and J gave up 1 base, with 14 bases separating them.

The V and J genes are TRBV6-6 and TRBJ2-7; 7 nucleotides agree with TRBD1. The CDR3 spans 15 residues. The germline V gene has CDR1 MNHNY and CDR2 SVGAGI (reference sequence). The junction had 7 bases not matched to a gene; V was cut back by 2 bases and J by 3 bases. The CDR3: CASSYEQGRFYEQYV. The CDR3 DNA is TGTGCCAGCAGTTACGAACAGGGGCGCTTCTACGAGCAGTACGTC.

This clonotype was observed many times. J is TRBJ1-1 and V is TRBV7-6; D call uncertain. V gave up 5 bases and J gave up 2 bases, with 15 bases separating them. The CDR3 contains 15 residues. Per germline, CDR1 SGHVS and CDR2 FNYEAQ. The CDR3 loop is CASSLGRTVNTEAFF. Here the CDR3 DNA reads TGTGCCAGCAGCCTGGGCCGTACAGTAAACACTGAAGCTTTCTTT.

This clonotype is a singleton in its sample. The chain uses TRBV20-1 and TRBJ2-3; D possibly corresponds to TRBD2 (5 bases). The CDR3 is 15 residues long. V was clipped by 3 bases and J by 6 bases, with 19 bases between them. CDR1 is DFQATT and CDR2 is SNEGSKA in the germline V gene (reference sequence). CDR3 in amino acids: CSARGSETLLDTQYF. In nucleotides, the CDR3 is TGCAGTGCTAGGGGGAGTGAGACCCTCCTCGATACGCAGTATTTT.

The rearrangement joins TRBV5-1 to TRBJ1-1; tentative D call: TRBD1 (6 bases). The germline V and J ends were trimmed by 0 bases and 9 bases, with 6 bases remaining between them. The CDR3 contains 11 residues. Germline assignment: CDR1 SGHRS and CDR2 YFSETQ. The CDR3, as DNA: TGCGCCAGCAGCTTGGGGGGGCAAGCTTTCTTT. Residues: CASSLGGQAFF. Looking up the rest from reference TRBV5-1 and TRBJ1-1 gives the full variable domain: KAGVTQTPRYLIKTRGQQVTLSCSPISGHRSVSWYQQTPGQGLQFLFEYFSETQRNKGNFPGRFSGRQFSNSRSEMNVSTLELGDSALYLCASSLGGQAFFGQGTRLTVV.

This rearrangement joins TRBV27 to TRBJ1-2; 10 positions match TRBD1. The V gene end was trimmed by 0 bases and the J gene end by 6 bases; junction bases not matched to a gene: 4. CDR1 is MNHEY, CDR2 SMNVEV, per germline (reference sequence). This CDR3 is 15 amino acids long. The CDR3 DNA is TGTGCCAGCAGTTTATCCCCCGGACAGGGGGATGGCTACACCTTC. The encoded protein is CASSLSPGQGDGYTF.

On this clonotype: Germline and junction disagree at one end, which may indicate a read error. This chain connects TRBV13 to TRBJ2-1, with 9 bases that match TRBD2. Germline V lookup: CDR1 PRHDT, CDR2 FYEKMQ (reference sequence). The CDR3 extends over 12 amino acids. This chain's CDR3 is CASSLVRGGWVF. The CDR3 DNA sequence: TGTGCCAGCAGCTTAGTGCGGGGGGGCTGGGTCTTC.

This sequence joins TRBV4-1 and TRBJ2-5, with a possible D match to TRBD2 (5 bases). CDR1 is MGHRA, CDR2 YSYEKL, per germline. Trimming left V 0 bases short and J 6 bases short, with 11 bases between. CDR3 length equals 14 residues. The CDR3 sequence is CASSQETSSKTQYF. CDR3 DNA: TGCGCCAGCAGCCAAGAAACTAGTTCGAAGACCCAGTACTTC.

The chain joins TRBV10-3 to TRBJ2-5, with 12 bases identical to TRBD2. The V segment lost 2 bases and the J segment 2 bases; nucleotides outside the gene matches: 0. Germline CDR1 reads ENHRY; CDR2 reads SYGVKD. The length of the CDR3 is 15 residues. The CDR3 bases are TGTGCCATCAGTGAGGGGACTAGCGGGCAAGAGACCCAGTACTTC. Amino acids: CAISEGTSGQETQYF.

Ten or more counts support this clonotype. The CDR3 bases are TGTGCCACCAGCAGATTAAAGGGGCTGAGCTCTGGAAACACCATATATTTT. This sequence encodes CATSRLKGLSSGNTIYF. The V call is TRBV15, the J call TRBJ1-3; D possibly corresponds to TRBD1 (5 bases). V was cut by 2 bases and J by 0 bases, with 14 bases left in between. Germline V gene data show CDR1 as LNHNV and CDR2 as YYDKDF (reference sequence). The length of the CDR3 is 17 residues.

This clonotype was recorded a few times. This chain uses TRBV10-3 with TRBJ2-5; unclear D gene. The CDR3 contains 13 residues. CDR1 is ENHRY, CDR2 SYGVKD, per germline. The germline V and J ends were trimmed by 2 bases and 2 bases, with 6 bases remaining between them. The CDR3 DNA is TGTGCCATCAGTGAGAGCTTTCAAGAGACCCAGTACTTC. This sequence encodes CAISESFQETQYF.

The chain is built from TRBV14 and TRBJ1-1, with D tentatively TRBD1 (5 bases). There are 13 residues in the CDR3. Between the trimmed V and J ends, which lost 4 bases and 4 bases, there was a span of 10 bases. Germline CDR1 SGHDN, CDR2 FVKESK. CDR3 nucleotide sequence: TGTGCCAGCAGCCTCAGGGCGTTCACTGAAGCTTTCTTT. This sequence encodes CASSLRAFTEAFF.

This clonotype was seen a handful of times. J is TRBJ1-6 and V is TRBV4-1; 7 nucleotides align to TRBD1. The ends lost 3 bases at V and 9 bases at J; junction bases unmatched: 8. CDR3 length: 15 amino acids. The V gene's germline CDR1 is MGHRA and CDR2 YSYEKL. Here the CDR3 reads CASSHPGTAVSPLHF. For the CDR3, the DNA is TGCGCCAGCAGCCATCCCGGGACAGCGGTTTCACCCCTCCACTTT.

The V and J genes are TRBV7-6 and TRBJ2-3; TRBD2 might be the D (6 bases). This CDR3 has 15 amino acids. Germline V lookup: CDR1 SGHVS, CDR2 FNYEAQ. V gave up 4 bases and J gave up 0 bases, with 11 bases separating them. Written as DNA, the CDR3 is TGTGCCAGCAGCTGGGGACTCGAAAGCACAGATACGCAGTATTTT. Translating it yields CASSWGLESTDTQYF.

CDR3 in amino acids: CASSVGQGYNGYTF. CDR3 sequence (DNA): TGTGCCAGCAGTGTCGGGCAGGGATATAATGGCTACACCTTC. The chain couples TRBV2 to TRBJ1-2, with a possible D match to TRBD1 (5 bases). CDR3 length: 14 amino acids. Trimming removed 4 bases at V and 6 bases at J, with 15 bases between. Germline V gene data show CDR1 as SNHLY and CDR2 as FYNNEI. Full variable domain (outside the CDR3, taken from reference TRBV2 and TRBJ1-2): EPEVTQTPSHQVTQMGQEVILRCVPISNHLYFYWYRQILGQKVEFLVSFYNNEISEKSEIFDDQFSVERPDGSNFTLKIRSTKLEDSAMYFCASSVGQGYNGYTFGSGTRLTVV.

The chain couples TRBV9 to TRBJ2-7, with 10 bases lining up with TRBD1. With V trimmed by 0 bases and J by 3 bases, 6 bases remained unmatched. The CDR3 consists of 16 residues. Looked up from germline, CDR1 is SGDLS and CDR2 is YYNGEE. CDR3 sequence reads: CASSVARDRGNYEQYV. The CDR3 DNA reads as TGTGCCAGCAGCGTAGCGCGGGACAGGGGTAACTACGAGCAGTACGTC.

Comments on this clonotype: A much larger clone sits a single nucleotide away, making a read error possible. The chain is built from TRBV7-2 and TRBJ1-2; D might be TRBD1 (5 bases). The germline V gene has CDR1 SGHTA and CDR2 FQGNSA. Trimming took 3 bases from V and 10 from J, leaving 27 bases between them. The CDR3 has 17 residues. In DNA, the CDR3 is TGTGCCAGCAGCTTCCGATCCGGGACCCCATTTATTGATGACTACACCTTC. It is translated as CASSFRSGTPFIDDYTF.

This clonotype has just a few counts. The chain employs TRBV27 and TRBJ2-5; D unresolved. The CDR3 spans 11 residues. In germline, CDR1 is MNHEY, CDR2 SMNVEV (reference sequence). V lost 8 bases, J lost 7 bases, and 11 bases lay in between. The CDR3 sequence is CASSLGVTQYF. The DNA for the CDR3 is TGTGCCAGCTCCCTTGGGGTGACCCAGTACTTC.

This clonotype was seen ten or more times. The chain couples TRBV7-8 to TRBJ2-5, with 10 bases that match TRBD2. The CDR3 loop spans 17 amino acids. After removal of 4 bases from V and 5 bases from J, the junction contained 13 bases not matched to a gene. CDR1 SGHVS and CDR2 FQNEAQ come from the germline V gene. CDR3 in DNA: TGTGCCAGCAGCTCCCTCCTAGCGGGGGAGCTGGGCGAGACCCAGTACTTC. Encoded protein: CASSSLLAGELGETQYF.